The 14 T cell receptor beta chains listed next were all sequenced from one sample in a study of CD8+CD57+ T cells in acquired aplastic anemia. Whoever was chosen for sequencing had shown CD8+CD57+ cell expansion by flow cytometry. Profiling of TCR beta VDJ combinations and CDR3 sequences used genomic DNA as template. TCRdb passed the reads through MiXCR, listing each CDR3 protein once. The data contain 75,000 to 100,000 distinct CDR3 sequences, around 70% of them singletons. The sequencing input was sorted CD4+, CD8+, or CD8+CD57+ T cells (not recorded which) from PBMCs. The receptors come from a human donor with aplastic anemia.

CDR3 sequence: CASSESHGYTF. The CDR3 DNA sequence: TGTGCCAGCAGTGAATCCCATGGCTACACCTTC. V and J are TRBV2 and TRBJ1-2; no firm D call. The V and J ends lost 2 bases and 6 bases respectively, with 4 bases between them. The CDR3 runs to 11 residues. CDR1 is SNHLY, CDR2 FYNNEI, per germline.

This clonotype has just one count. The gene calls are TRBV4-1 and TRBJ2-7, with D maybe TRBD2 (5 bases). CDR1 MGHRA and CDR2 YSYEKL come from the germline V gene. The CDR3 consists of 13 residues. V gave up 4 bases and J gave up 5 bases, with 12 bases separating them. CDR3 protein: CASSLRGSDEQYF. As DNA, the CDR3 is TGCGCCAGCAGCCTGAGAGGTAGCGACGAGCAGTACTTC.

The chain uses TRBV2 and TRBJ2-3, with 10 positions matching TRBD2. This CDR3 contains 14 residues. Per germline, CDR1 SNHLY and CDR2 FYNNEI. V dropped 3 bases and J dropped 6; count of bases not matched to a gene: 3. CDR3 in amino acids: CASSERTSGDTQYF. The CDR3 DNA follows: TGTGCCAGCAGTGAGCGGACTAGCGGCGATACGCAGTATTTT.

The chain links TRBV10-3 to TRBJ2-1; D not resolved. The V gene lost 8 bases and the J gene lost 0 bases, with 11 bases spanning the gap. The CDR3 covers 14 residues. Germline CDR1 and CDR2: ENHRY and SYGVKD. The CDR3 nucleotides read TGTGCCATCCGTGCGGCTAGCTCCTACAATGAGCAGTTCTTC. It yields the protein CAIRAASSYNEQFF.

The sample holds one count of this clonotype. The chain employs TRBV20-1 and TRBJ2-6, with D possibly TRBD1 on 5 matching bases. Germline CDR1 and CDR2: DFQATT and SNEGSKA (reference sequence). This CDR3 spans 13 amino acids. V was pared by 5 bases and J by 2 bases, with 7 bases between. CDR3 sequence (DNA): TGCAGTGCTCGCAGGGCTGGGGCCAACGTCCTGACTTTC. Translating gives CSARRAGANVLTF.

The V call is TRBV2, the J call TRBJ2-7, with 11 bases fitting TRBD2. CDR3 length: 15 residues. CDR1 and CDR2 (germline): SNHLY, FYNNEI. Losses at the gene ends were 6 bases for V and 1 base for J; bases not matched to a gene: 5. CDR3 in amino acids: CASRNLAGGSYEQYF. CDR3 nucleotides: TGTGCCAGCAGAAACCTAGCGGGAGGTTCCTACGAGCAGTACTTC.

The chain couples TRBV20-1 to TRBJ2-3, with a weak D call TRBD2 (5 bases). Looked up from germline, CDR1 is DFQATT and CDR2 is SNEGSKA (reference sequence). The CDR3 has 13 residues. Deletions cut 4 bases from V and 5 bases from J, with 13 bases between. CDR3 residues: CSAKVAKRDTQYF. CDR3 DNA sequence: TGCAGTGCTAAAGTAGCGAAAAGAGATACGCAGTATTTT.

This chain uses TRBV2 with TRBJ2-3; 9 nucleotides match TRBD2. V lost 6 bases and J lost 1; bases outside the gene matches: 2. Looked up from germline, CDR1 is SNHLY and CDR2 is FYNNEI. The CDR3 has 14 residues. In DNA, the CDR3 is TGTGCCAGCAGGAGGACTAGCGGCACAGATACGCAGTATTTT. Amino acid sequence: CASRRTSGTDTQYF.

The rearrangement joins TRBV20-1 to TRBJ2-5; D is possibly TRBD2 (6 bases). Looked up from germline, CDR1 is DFQATT and CDR2 is SNEGSKA (reference sequence). This CDR3 contains 14 residues. V was pared by 3 bases and J by 1 base, with 12 bases between. In nucleotides, the CDR3 is TGCAGTGCTAGGCAAGCGGGCGGCCAAGAGACCCAGTACTTC. This translates into CSARQAGGQETQYF.

This clonotype showed up many times. The chain uses TRBV11-1 and TRBJ1-1, with D perhaps matching TRBD1 (6 bases). Trimming removed 4 bases at V and 7 bases at J, with 22 bases between. Germline V CDR1 and CDR2: SGHAT, FQDESV (reference sequence). The CDR3 extends over 16 amino acids. This chain's CDR3 is CASSYLKGDVGLEAFF. CDR3 DNA sequence: TGTGCCAGCAGCTACCTCAAGGGGGACGTGGGGCTTGAAGCTTTCTTT.

The V call is TRBV2, the J call TRBJ2-7, with D possibly being TRBD2 (6 bases). Germline V gene data show CDR1 as SNHLY and CDR2 as FYNNEI. The ends were cut back, 4 bases at V and 3 bases at J, with 10 bases in the middle. The CDR3 has 13 residues. As DNA, the CDR3 is TGTGCCAGCAGTGCCCAGGGACTCTACGAGCAGTACTTC. This encodes CASSAQGLYEQYF. Complete variable domain (other parts from reference TRBV2 and TRBJ2-7): EPEVTQTPSHQVTQMGQEVILRCVPISNHLYFYWYRQILGQKVEFLVSFYNNEISEKSEIFDDQFSVERPDGSNFTLKIRSTKLEDSAMYFCASSAQGLYEQYFGPGTRLTVT.

V is TRBV11-2 and J is TRBJ2-5; 8 bases match TRBD2. The J call may be faulty, since TRBJ2-7 better matches the DNA end. The length of the CDR3 is 15 residues. Germline loops: CDR1 SGHAT, CDR2 FQNNGV. Here the CDR3 reads CASSSLAGRRYEQYF. The CDR3 DNA reads TGTGCCAGCAGCTCCCTAGCGGGTCGGCGGTACGAGCAGTACTTC.

This rearrangement joins TRBV5-6 to TRBJ1-1, with D possibly TRBD1 on 6 matching bases. Germline V gives CDR1 SGHDT, CDR2 YYEEEE. The CDR3 totals 13 residues. V was shortened by 3 bases and J by 1 base, with 7 bases between the two germline ends. This CDR3 reads CASSSRGNTEAFF. The CDR3 nucleotides are TGTGCCAGCAGCTCCAGGGGGAACACTGAAGCTTTCTTT. The variable domain in full, completed from reference TRBV5-6 and TRBJ1-1, reads DAGVTQSPTHLIKTRGQQVTLRCSPKSGHDTVSWYQQALGQGPQFIFQYYEEEERQRGNFPDRFSGHQFPNYSSELNVNALLLGDSALYLCASSSRGNTEAFFGQGTRLTVV.

There are a few counts of this clonotype. DNA of the CDR3: TGCGCCAGCGAGTCAGGGTCTGGCTATGGCTACACCTTC. Translation: CASESGSGYGYTF. V and J are TRBV10-2 and TRBJ1-2; a weak D match, TRBD1 (5 bases). V was pared by 8 bases and J by 4 bases, with 14 bases between. The CDR3 runs 13 residues. Germline values: CDR1 WSHSY, CDR2 SAAADI.